This TCR beta chain was obtained from a study of PD-1 blockade in classical Hodgkin lymphoma. The study, taken as a whole, reports: The repertoire differences lack a defined cause, possibly disease activity or prior therapy. A significant rise in TCR diversity by C4D1 was seen for CD4+ but not CD8+ cells. Initiation of nivolumab under 1 year after ASCT led to exclusion of patients.

The V and J ends lost 4 bases and 0 bases respectively, with 9 bases between them. Germline V gene lookup returns CDR1 SQVTM and CDR2 ANQGSEA. This CDR3 comprises 13 residues. Concerning this clone itself: Its antigen is currently unknown.

Brentuximab vedotin exposure varied among the patients, all of whom had relapsed after autologous stem cell transplantation. The authors purified CD4+ T cells from thawed PBMCs by magnetic negative selection. TCRdb's table, derived via immunoSEQ multiplex PCR, lists solely in-frame clones and lacks some. In the table there are 30,000 or so clones, about 85% of which are singletons. The TCR sequence derives from a human donor with classical Hodgkin lymphoma. This chain links TRBV29-1 with TRBJ1-1; the D gene is possibly TRBD1 (5 bases). This material consisted of CD4+ T cells from blood, taken at baseline. This CDR3 reads CSVVRALNTEAFF. The CDR3 DNA reads TGCAGCGTTGTCAGGGCACTGAACACTGAAGCTTTCTTT.